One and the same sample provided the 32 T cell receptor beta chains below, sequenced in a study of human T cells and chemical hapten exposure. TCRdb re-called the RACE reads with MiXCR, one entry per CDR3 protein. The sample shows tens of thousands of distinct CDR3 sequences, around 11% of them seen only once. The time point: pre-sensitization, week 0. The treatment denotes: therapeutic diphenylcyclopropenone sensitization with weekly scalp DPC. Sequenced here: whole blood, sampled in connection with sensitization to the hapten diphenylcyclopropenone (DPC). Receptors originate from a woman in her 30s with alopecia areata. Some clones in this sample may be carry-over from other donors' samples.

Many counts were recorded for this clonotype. The CDR3 nucleotides read TGTGCCAGCAGTTCCCTCGGTGCGGGCAGAGGCACAGATACGCAGTATTTT. Amino acid sequence: CASSSLGAGRGTDTQYF. This chain links TRBV6-5 with TRBJ2-3; D is perhaps TRBD2 (5 bases). CDR1 is MNHEY, CDR2 SVGAGI, per germline. With 4 bases removed from V and 1 base from J, the gap between germline ends came to 18 bases. The CDR3 has 17 residues.

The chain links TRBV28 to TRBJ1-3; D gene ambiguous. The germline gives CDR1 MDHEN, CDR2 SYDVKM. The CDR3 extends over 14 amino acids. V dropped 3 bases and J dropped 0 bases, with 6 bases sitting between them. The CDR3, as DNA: TGTGCCAGCAGTTTTAGGCACTCTGGAAACACCATATATTTT. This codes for CASSFRHSGNTIYF.

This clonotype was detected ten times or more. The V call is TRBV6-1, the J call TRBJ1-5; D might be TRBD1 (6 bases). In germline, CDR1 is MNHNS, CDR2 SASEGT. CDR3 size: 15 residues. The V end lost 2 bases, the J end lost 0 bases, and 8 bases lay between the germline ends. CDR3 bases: TGTGCCAGCAGTGAAACAGGGTATAGCAATCAGCCCCAGCATTTT. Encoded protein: CASSETGYSNQPQHF.

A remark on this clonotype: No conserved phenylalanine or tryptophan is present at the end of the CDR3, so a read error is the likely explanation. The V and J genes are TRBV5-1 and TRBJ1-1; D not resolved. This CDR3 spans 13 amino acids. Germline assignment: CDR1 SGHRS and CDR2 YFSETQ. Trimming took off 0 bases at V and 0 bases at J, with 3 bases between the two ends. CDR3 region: CASSLEVNTEAFL. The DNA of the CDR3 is TGCGCCAGCAGCTTGGAGGTGAACACTGAAGCTTTCCTT.

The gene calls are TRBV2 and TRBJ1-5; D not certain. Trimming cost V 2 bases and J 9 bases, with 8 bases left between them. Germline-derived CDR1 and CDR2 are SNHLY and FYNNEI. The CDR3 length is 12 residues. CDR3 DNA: TGTGCCAGCAGTGAACGTTTGGGGCCCCAGCATTTT. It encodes CASSERLGPQHF.

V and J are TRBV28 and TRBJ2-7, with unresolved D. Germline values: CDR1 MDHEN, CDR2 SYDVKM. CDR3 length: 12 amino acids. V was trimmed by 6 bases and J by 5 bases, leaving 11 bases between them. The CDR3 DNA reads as TGTGCCAGCAGCTTCAGACTGAACGAGCAGTACTTC. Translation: CASSFRLNEQYF.

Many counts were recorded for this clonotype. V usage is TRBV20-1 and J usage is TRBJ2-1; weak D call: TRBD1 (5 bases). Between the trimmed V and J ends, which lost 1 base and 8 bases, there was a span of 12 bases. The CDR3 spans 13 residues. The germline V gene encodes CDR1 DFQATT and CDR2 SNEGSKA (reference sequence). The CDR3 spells CSARVPGKYEQFF. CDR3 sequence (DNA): TGCAGTGCTAGAGTTCCAGGGAAGTATGAGCAGTTCTTC.

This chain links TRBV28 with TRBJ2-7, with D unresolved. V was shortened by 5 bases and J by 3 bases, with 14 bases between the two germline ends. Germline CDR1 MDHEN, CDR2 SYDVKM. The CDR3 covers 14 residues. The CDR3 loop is CASSVNLVHYEQYF. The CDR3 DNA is TGTGCCAGCAGTGTGAACCTCGTCCACTACGAGCAGTACTTC.

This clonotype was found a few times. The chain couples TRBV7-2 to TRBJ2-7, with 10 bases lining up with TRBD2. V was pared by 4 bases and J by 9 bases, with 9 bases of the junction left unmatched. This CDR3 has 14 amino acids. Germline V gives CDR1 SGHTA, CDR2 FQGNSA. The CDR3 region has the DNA TGTGCCAGCAGCTCTACTAGCGGGGTTGGGCGGCAGTACTTC. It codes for CASSSTSGVGRQYF.

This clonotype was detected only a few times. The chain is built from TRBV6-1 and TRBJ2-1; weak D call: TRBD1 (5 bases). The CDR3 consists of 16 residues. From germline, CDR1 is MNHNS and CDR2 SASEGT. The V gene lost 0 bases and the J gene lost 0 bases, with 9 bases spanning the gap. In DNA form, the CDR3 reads TGTGCCAGCAGTGAAGCAAGGGGTGGCTCCTACAATGAGCAGTTCTTC. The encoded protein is CASSEARGGSYNEQFF.

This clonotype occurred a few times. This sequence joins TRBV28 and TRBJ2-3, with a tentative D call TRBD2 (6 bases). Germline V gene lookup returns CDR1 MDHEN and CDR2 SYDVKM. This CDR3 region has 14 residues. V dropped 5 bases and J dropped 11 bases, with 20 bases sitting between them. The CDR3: CASSPWGVSIRQYF. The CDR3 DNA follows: TGTGCCAGCAGTCCCTGGGGGGTAAGCATACGGCAGTATTTT. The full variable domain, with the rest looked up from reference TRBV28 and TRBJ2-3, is DVKVTQSSRYLVKRTGEKVFLECVQDMDHENMFWYRQDPGLGLRLIYFSYDVKMKEKGDIPEGYSVSREKKERFSLILESASTNQTSMYLCASSPWGVSIRQYFGPGTRLTVL.

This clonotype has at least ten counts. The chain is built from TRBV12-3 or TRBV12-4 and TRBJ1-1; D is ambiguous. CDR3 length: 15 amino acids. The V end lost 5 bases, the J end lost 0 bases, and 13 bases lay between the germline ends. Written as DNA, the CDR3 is TGTGCCAGCAGTCCTGCCGCTGTGATGAACACTGAAGCTTTCTTT. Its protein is CASSPAAVMNTEAFF.

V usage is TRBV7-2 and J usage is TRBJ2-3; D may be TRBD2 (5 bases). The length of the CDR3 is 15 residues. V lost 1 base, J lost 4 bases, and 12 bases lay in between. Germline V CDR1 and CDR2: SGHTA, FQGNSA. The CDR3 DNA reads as TGTGCCAGCAGCTTAGTCGGGGAGAGGGCAGATACGCAGTATTTT. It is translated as CASSLVGERADTQYF. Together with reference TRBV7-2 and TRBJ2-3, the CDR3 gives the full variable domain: GAGVSQSPSNKVTEKGKDVELRCDPISGHTALYWYRQSLGQGLEFLIYFQGNSAPDKSGLPSDRFSAERTGGSVSTLTIQRTQQEDSAVYLCASSLVGERADTQYFGPGTRLTVL.

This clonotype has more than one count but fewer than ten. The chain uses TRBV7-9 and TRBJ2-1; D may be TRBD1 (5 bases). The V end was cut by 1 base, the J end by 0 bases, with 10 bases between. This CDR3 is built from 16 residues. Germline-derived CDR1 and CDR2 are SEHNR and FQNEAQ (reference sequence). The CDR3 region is CASSLVGASSYNEQFF. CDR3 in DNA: TGTGCCAGCAGCTTAGTAGGGGCTAGCTCCTACAATGAGCAGTTCTTC.

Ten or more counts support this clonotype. This chain's CDR3 is CASSLQRNYGYTF. The CDR3 DNA is TGTGCCAGCAGTTTACAGCGAAACTATGGCTACACCTTC. V usage is TRBV12-3 or TRBV12-4 and J usage is TRBJ1-2; D unclear. The CDR3 sequence is 13 residues long. V was pared by 2 bases and J by 2 bases, with 6 bases between.

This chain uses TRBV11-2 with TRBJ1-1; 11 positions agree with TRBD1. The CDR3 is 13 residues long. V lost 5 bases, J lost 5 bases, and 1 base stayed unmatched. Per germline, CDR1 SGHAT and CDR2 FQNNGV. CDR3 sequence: CASSRDRGTEAFF. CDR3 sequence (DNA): TGTGCCAGCAGCCGGGACAGGGGGACTGAAGCTTTCTTT.

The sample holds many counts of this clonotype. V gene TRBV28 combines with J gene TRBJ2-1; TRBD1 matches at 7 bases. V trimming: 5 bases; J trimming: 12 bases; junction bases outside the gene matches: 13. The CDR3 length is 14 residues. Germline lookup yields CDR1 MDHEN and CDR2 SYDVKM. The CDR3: CASSPWTGPIGQFF. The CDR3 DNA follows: TGTGCCAGCAGTCCCTGGACAGGACCGATCGGGCAGTTCTTC.

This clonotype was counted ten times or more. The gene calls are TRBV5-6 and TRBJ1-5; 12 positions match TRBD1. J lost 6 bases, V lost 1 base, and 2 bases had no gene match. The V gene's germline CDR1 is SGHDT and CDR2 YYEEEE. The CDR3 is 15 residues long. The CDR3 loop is CASSLLGQGAQPQHF. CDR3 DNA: TGTGCCAGCAGCTTGTTGGGACAGGGGGCTCAGCCCCAGCATTTT.

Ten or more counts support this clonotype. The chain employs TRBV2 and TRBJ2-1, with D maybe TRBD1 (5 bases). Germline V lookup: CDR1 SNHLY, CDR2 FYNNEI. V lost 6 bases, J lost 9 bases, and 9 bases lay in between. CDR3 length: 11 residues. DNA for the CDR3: TGTGCCAGCAGAGGGGTATCTGAGCAGTTCTTC. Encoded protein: CASRGVSEQFF.

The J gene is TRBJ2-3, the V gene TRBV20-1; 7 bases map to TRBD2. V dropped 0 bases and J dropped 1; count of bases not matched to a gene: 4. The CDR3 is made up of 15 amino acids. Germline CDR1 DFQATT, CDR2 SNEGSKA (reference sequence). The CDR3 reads CSAREIAGGTDTQYF. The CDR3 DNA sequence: TGCAGTGCTAGAGAGATTGCGGGAGGCACAGATACGCAGTATTTT.

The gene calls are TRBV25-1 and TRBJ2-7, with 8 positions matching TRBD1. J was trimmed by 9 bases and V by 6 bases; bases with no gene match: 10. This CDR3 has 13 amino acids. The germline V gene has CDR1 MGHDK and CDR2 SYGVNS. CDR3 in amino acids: CASSDRGLRGQYF. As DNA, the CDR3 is TGTGCCAGCAGCGACAGGGGTCTACGGGGGCAGTACTTC.

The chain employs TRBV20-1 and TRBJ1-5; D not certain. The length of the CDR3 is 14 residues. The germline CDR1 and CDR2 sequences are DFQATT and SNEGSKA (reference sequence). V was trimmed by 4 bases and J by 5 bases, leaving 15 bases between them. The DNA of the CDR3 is TGCAGTGCTACCCATCGGGAATTAGATCAGCCCCAGCATTTT. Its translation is CSATHRELDQPQHF.

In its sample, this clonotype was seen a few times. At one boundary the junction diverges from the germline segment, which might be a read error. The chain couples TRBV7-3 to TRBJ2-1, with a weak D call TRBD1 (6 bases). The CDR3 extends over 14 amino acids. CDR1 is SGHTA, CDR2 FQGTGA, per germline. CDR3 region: CASSLSPSNREWVF. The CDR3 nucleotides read TGTGCCAGCAGCTTATCCCCCTCGAACAGGGAATGGGTCTTC.

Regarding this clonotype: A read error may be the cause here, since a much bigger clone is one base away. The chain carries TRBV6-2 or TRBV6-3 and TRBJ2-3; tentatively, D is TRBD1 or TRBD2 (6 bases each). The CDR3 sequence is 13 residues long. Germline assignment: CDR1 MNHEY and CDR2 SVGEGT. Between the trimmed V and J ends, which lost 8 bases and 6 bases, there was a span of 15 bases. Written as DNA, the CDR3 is TGTGCCAGCGGGGGGCCCCCGGCCGATACGCAGTATTTT. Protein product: CASGGPPADTQYF.

As DNA, the CDR3 is TGTGCCAGCTCACCGAGGTCCGGGACTAGCGGGAGCGGGGAGCTGTTTTTT. It codes for CASSPRSGTSGSGELFF. The chain is built from TRBV18 and TRBJ2-2; 14 bases match TRBD2. Germline V gene sequence: CDR1 KGHSH, CDR2 LQKENI. V shed 3 bases and J 7 bases; nucleotides not matched to a gene: 7. This CDR3 spans 17 amino acids.

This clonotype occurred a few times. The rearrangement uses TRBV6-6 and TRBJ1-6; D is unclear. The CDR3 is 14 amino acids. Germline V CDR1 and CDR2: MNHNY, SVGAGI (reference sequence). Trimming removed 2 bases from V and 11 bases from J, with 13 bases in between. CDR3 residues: CASSYEQNAAPLHF. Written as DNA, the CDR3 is TGTGCCAGCAGTTACGAACAGAATGCGGCACCCCTCCACTTT.

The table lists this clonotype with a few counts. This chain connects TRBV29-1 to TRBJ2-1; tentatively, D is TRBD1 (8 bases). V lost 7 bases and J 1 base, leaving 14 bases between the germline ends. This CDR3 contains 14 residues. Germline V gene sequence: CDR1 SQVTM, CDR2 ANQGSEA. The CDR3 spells CSGNRGGSYNEQFF. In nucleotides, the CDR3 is TGCAGCGGGAACAGGGGGGGATCCTACAATGAGCAGTTCTTC.

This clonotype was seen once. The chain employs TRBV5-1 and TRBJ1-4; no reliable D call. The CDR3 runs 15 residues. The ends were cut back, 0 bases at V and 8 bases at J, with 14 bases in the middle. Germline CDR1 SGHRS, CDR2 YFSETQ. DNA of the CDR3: TGCGCCAGCAGCTTGGGAATGGCCGAGAGGGAAAAACTGTTTTTT. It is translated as CASSLGMAEREKLFF.

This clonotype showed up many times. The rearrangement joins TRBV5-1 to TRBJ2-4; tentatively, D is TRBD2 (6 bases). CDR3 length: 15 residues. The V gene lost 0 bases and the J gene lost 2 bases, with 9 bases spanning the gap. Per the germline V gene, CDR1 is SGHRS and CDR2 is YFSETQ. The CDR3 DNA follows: TGCGCCAGCAGCTTGGATGGGGGGACCAAAAACATTCAGTACTTC. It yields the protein CASSLDGGTKNIQYF.

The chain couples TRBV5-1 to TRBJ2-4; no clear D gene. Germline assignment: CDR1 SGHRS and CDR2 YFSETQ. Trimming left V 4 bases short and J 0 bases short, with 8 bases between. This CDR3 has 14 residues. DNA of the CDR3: TGCGCCAGCAGCGTCGGCTTAGCCAAAAACATTCAGTACTTC. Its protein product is CASSVGLAKNIQYF.

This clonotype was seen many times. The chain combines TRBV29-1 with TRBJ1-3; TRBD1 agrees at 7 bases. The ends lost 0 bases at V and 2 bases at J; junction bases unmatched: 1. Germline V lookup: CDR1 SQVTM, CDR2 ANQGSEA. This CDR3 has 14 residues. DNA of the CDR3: TGCAGCGTTGAAGATCAGGGGGCTGGAAACACCATATATTTT. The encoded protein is CSVEDQGAGNTIYF.

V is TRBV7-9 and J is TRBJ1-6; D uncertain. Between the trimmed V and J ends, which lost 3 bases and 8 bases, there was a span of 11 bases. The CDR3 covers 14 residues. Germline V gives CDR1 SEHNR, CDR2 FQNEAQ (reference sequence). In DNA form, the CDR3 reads TGTGCCAGCAGCTTGGGGTACCTGCATTCACCCCTCCACTTT. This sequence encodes CASSLGYLHSPLHF. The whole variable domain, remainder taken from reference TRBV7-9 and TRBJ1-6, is DTGVSQNPRHKITKRGQNVTFRCDPISEHNRLYWYRQTLGQGPEFLTYFQNEAQLEKSRLLSDRFSAERPKGSFSTLEIQRTEQGDSAMYLCASSLGYLHSPLHFGNGTRLTVT.